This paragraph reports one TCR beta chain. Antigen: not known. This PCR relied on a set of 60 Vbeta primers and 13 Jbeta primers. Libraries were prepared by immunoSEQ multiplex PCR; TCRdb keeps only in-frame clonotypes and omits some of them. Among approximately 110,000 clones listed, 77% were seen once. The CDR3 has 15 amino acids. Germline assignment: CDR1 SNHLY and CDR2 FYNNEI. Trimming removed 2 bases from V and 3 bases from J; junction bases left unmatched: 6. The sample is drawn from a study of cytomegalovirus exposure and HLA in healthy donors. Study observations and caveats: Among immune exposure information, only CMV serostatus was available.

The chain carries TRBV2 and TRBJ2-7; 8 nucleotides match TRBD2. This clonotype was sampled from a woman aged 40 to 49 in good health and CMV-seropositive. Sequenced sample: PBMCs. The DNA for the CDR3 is TGTGCCAGCAGTGAATTCCTAGCGGGCCGCTACGAGCAGTACTTC. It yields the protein CASSEFLAGRYEQYF.